Listed here is a single TCR beta chain. Its matching antigen is unknown. This record belongs to a study of a mutant IDH1 vaccine in newly diagnosed glioma. TCRdb's table, derived via immunoSEQ multiplex PCR, lists solely in-frame clones and lacks some. The data contain over 50,000 clones, 60% to 85% of them singletons. Trimming removed 1 base from V and 0 bases from J, with 13 bases in between. From germline, CDR1 is SEHNR and CDR2 FQNEAQ (reference sequence). The CDR3 extends over 17 amino acids. Time point indicated: week 47, end of study. What each vaccine dose contained was 300 ug of mutant IDH1 20-mer peptide, accompanied by topical imiquimod.

V usage is TRBV7-9 and J usage is TRBJ1-3; D is unresolved. The TCR originated in a woman between 40 and 55 years old with glioma. Some clones in this sample may be carry-over from other donors' samples. The sequencing here drew on PBMCs, taken from a glioma patient whose treatment included an IDH1 peptide vaccine. CDR3 residues: CASSLEARSASGNTIYF. CDR3 in DNA: TGTGCCAGCAGCTTAGAGGCCAGATCAGCCTCTGGAAACACCATATATTTT.